The rows below give T cell receptor beta chains drawn from one sample of a study of T cells in Graves' hyperthyroidism and ophthalmopathy. TCRdb independently ran MiXCR on the multiplex PCR reads; one entry per CDR3 protein. This sample yields 360,000 or so distinct CDR3 sequences, of which over 12% are seen a single time; roughly a fifth belongs to the top ten. Specimen: blood. The receptors were gathered from a woman in her fifties or sixties with Graves' ophthalmopathy. Both conserved end residues are part of each CDR3. The size entry is marked missing in some rows and otherwise reads once, few, many or a size class.

clone_size j_call v_call cdr3_aa
many TRBJ1-4 TRBV12-5 CASGPDGKGVEKLFF
many TRBJ2-3 TRBV27 CASSPWTSGSPDTQYF
many TRBJ1-1 TRBV7-8 CASRTRTGPEAFF
many TRBJ1-5 TRBV2 CASTAGGLQPQHF
many TRBJ2-1 TRBV10-3 CAISGTGLASPAEQFF
- TRBJ2-3 TRBV5-1 CASSLTSGSGGDTQYF
few TRBJ1-5 TRBV28 CASRERARNQPQHF
- TRBJ2-5 TRBV15 CATSPRTVETQYF
many TRBJ2-1 TRBV2 CASRTGPGSYNEQFF
many TRBJ1-4 TRBV3-1 CASTGGNEKLFF
few TRBJ1-3 TRBV6-1 CASTPQTTGNTIYF
few TRBJ1-2 TRBV5-6 CASSPWGQPNYGYTF
many TRBJ2-7 TRBV7-9 CASSLALGSEQYF
many TRBJ2-7 TRBV3-1 CASSQDPRLAGGRREQYF
- TRBJ2-7 TRBV28 CASSLPTSGIVGEQYF